This T cell receptor beta chain was observed in a study of cytomegalovirus exposure and HLA in healthy donors. Whole-study context: Unique TCRs numbering approximately 81 million, obtained from HLA-typed donors, made up an early data release. The study's findings and limits: As immune exposure information, only CMV serostatus was available.

This CDR3 spans 14 amino acids. The germline V gene has CDR1 KGHSH and CDR2 LQKENI. J lost 1 base, V lost 2 bases, and 2 bases had no gene match. About this clone: Its antigen is as yet unknown.

13 Jbeta primers and 60 Vbeta primers were used for the PCR. Only in-frame clones appear in the TCRdb table, and some are missing; sequencing was by immunoSEQ multiplex PCR. The top ten clones hold approximately 4% of a sample with around 92,000 clones, under 85% of them seen once. The origin of this receptor is a female donor in good health and CMV-seropositive. V and J are TRBV18 and TRBJ2-7; 7 bases agree with TRBD1. The sequencing sample was made of PBMCs. The CDR3: CASSPRGQSYEQYF. CDR3 nucleotide sequence: TGTGCCAGCTCACCAAGGGGACAGTCCTACGAGCAGTACTTC.